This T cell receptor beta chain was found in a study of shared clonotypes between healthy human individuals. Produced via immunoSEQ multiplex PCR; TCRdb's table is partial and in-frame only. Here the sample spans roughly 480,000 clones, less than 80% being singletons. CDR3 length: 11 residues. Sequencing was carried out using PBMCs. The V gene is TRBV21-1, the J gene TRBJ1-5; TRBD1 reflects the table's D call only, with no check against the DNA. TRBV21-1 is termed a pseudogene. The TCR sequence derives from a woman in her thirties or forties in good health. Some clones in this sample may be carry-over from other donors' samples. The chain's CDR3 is CASSSQQPQHF. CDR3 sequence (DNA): TGTGCCAGCAGCTCTCAGCAGCCCCAGCATTTT.